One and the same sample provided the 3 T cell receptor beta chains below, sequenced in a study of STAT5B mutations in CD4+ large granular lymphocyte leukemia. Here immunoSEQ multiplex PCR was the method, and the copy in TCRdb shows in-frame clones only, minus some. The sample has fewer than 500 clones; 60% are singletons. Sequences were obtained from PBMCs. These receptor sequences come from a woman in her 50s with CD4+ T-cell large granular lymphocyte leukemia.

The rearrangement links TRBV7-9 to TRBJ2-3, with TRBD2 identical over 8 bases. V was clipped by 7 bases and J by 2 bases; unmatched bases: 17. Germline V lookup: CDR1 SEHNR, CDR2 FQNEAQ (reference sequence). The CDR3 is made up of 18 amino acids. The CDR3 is CASMGPWNGRALTDTQYF. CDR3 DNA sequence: TGTGCCAGCATGGGGCCCTGGAACGGGAGGGCCCTCACAGATACGCAGTATTTT.

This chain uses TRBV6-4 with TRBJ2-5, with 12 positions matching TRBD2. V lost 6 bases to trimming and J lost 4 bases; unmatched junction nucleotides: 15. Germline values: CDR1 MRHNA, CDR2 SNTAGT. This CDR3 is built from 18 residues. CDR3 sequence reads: CASRVTSGSGGIRETQYF. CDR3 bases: TGTGCCAGCAGGGTGACTAGCGGGAGTGGCGGGATTCGAGAGACCCAGTACTTC.

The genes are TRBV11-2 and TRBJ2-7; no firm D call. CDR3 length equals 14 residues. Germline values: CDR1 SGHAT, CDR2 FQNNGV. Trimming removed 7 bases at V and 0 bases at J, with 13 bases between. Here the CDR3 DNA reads TGTGCCAGCACCCGGGTCTCGGGCTCCTACGAGCAGTACTTC. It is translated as CASTRVSGSYEQYF. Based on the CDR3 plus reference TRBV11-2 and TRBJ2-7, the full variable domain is EAGVAQSPRYKIIEKRQSVAFWCNPISGHATLYWYQQILGQGPKLLIQFQNNGVVDDSQLPKDRFSAERLKGVDSTLKIQPAKLEDSAVYLCASTRVSGSYEQYFGPGTRLTVT.